A selection of T cell receptor beta chains follows, all from one sample in a study of technical replicates of blood from several donors. Assay used: immunoSEQ multiplex PCR; TCRdb lists only in-frame clones, some missing. The profile covers some 82,000 clones, with almost 98% appearing a single time and around 0.18% taken by the ten largest. The sample comprised T cells isolated from PBMCs. Receptors originate from a human donor in good health. Both conserved end residues are part of each CDR3. D genes are given only for firm matches. Clone size, where shown, is once, few, many, or a class for clones that have expanded.

j_call d_call clone_size v_call cdr3_nt cdr3_aa
TRBJ2-7 - - TRBV7-8 TGTGCCAGCAGTTCGGACGGCAGGGTAGTATCCTACGAGCAGTACTTC CASSSDGRVVSYEQYF
TRBJ2-1 - - TRBV11-2 TGTGCCAGCAGATTAACTGAGAACAATGAGCAGTTCTTC CASRLTENNEQFF
TRBJ2-7 TRBD1 - TRBV29-1 TGCAGCGTGAGCGGGCATGGACAGGGATGGAACTACCAGAGCTCCTACGAGCAGTACTTC CSVSGHGQGWNYQSSYEQYF
TRBJ2-7 TRBD2 - TRBV10-1 TGCGCCAGCAGCCCTAGGACTAGCGGGACCTACGAGCAGTACTTC CASSPRTSGTYEQYF
TRBJ2-1 TRBD2 - TRBV9 TGTGCCAGCAGCGTCGGGGGGGGCTACAATGAGCAGTTCTTC CASSVGGGYNEQFF
TRBJ2-3 - - TRBV12-5 TGTGCTAGTGGTTTAGACAACTGGGGCACAGATACGCAGTATTTT CASGLDNWGTDTQYF
TRBJ1-2 - - TRBV11-3 TGTGCCAGCAGCTTATCGGGGGGACATGGCTACACCTTC CASSLSGGHGYTF
TRBJ2-1 TRBD2 - TRBV9 TGTGCCAGCAGCGTAAGCGGGGTAAACAATGAGCAGTTCTTC CASSVSGVNNEQFF
TRBJ2-7 TRBD2 - TRBV27 TGTGCCAGCAGTTTTAGCGGGAGCTTTTACGAGCAGTACTTC CASSFSGSFYEQYF
TRBJ1-1 TRBD1 - TRBV7-9 TGTGCCAGCAGCTTATACAGGGGAGCGAACACTGAAGCTTTCTTT CASSLYRGANTEAFF
TRBJ2-1 TRBD2 - TRBV7-9 TGTGCCAGCAGCACCGGCTTAGGACTAGCGGGAGGGCCGCACAATGAGCAGTTCTTC CASSTGLGLAGGPHNEQFF
TRBJ2-1 TRBD2 - TRBV6-1 TGTGCCAGCACTAGCGGGATCTCCTACAATGAGCAGTTCTTC CASTSGISYNEQFF
TRBJ1-1 - once TRBV10-3 TGTGCCATCAGTGAGCCGACAGGAGAAAACACTGAAGCTTTCTTT CAISEPTGENTEAFF
TRBJ1-1 - - TRBV13 TGTGCCAGCAGCCGAGGAGAGAACACTGAAGCTTTCTTT CASSRGENTEAFF
TRBJ2-1 TRBD1 - TRBV5-1 TGCGCCAGCGGGAGTGAAACAGGGGGCATGGGGAATGAGCAGTTCTTC CASGSETGGMGNEQFF
TRBJ2-7 - - TRBV5-6 TGTGCCAGCAGCTTGGCCATGGACAGCGAGCAGTACTTC CASSLAMDSEQYF
TRBJ2-7 - - TRBV6-4 TGTGCCAGCGTTCTATCCGAGCAGTACTTC CASVLSEQYF
TRBJ2-1 TRBD2 - TRBV7-6 TGTGCCAGCAGCTTAGCTGGTAGCGGGACGAATGAGCAGTTCTTC CASSLAGSGTNEQFF
TRBJ2-7 - - TRBV28 TGTGCCAGCAATTCCCTTTCGGGCGAGCAGTACTTC CASNSLSGEQYF
TRBJ1-1 TRBD1 - TRBV29-1 TGCAGCGAGAAGATTACCGGGACAGGAAACACTGAAGCTTTCTTT CSEKITGTGNTEAFF
TRBJ2-2 TRBD2 - TRBV12-5 TGTGCTAGTGGTTTGAACTCAGCGGGATTAGGCGGGGAGCTGTTTTTT CASGLNSAGLGGELFF
TRBJ1-1 - - TRBV7-9 TGTGCCAGCAGCAGCGCACAGGCGAACACTGAAGCTTTCTTT CASSSAQANTEAFF
TRBJ2-2 - once TRBV5-1 TGCGCCAGCAGCACGTCGGGGGGCTCCAACACCGGGGAGCTGTTTTTT CASSTSGGSNTGELFF
TRBJ2-3 TRBD1 - TRBV27 TGTGCCAGCAGTTACCGGACAGGGGGCACAGATACGCAGTATTTT CASSYRTGGTDTQYF
TRBJ2-3 - - TRBV10-3 TGTGCCATCAGTGACCCCGACGGAGAATCCACAGATACGCAGTATTTT CAISDPDGESTDTQYF
TRBJ2-6 - - TRBV19 TGTGCCAGTAGTATTAATGGGGCCAACGTCCTGACTTTC CASSINGANVLTF
TRBJ1-2 TRBD1 - TRBV28 TGTGCCAGCAGAGCACCCAAGACAGGGAGTAACTATGGCTACACCTTC CASRAPKTGSNYGYTF
TRBJ2-3 TRBD2 - TRBV7-2 TGTGCCAGCAGCTCAGGACTAGCGGGAACCACAGATACGCAGTATTTT CASSSGLAGTTDTQYF
TRBJ1-2 - - TRBV5-1 TGCGCCAGCAGCTTGGGTTGGGGGCAGGGCCATGGCTACACCTTC CASSLGWGQGHGYTF
TRBJ2-2 - - TRBV7-6 TGTGCCAGCAGCTGGTGGGGGGACTCCTCGATGAACACCGGGGAGCTGTTTTTT CASSWWGDSSMNTGELFF
TRBJ2-1 TRBD2 - TRBV7-8 TGTGCCAGCGACCGGGAGGGGGGTTTGAACAATGAGCAGTTCTTC CASDREGGLNNEQFF
TRBJ1-5 - once TRBV19 TGTGCCAGTAGTATAGTCGGGGGGCGAGGGCAGCCCCAGCATTTT CASSIVGGRGQPQHF
TRBJ2-4 - - TRBV6-1 TGTGCCAGCAGCCCCCCGGGGGAACCTCAGTACTTC CASSPPGEPQYF
TRBJ1-3 - - TRBV10-3 TGTGCCATCAGTGTGCAACCCCAGGGCTCTGGAAACACCATATATTTT CAISVQPQGSGNTIYF
TRBJ2-5 TRBD1 - TRBV30 TGTGCCTGGATCGGACAGGGTCGGGAGACCCAGTACTTC CAWIGQGRETQYF
TRBJ2-1 TRBD1 - TRBV5-1 TGCGCCAGCAGCCCCGGGACAGAAATTCCCAATGAGCAGTTCTTC CASSPGTEIPNEQFF
TRBJ2-5 TRBD2 - TRBV6-6 TGTGCCACCGGGCGGGAGAGGGAGACCCAGTACTTC CATGRERETQYF
TRBJ2-7 TRBD1 - TRBV5-1 TGCGCCAGCAGCTTGGAGGGACAGGGGTTGAACGAGCAGTACTTC CASSLEGQGLNEQYF
TRBJ2-2 - - TRBV27 TGTGCCAGCAGTTTATCTCTGGTTACGGCCGGGGAGCTGTTTTTT CASSLSLVTAGELFF
TRBJ2-5 TRBD2 - TRBV7-6 TGTGCCAGCAGCTTAGTGGGTGCTAGCGGGAGAGACCAGTACTTC CASSLVGASGRDQYF
TRBJ1-2 - - TRBV19 TGTGCCAGTAGTACCCGGTCAGGGTTGAGCTATGGCTACACCTTC CASSTRSGLSYGYTF
TRBJ1-3 - - TRBV5-1 TGCGCCAGCAGCTTGGGGGGCACTTCCCCTGGAAACACCATATATTTT CASSLGGTSPGNTIYF
TRBJ1-1 TRBD1 - TRBV27 TGTGCCAGCTCTGACAGGGTCACTGAAGCTTTCTTT CASSDRVTEAFF
TRBJ2-2 TRBD2 - TRBV6-5 TGTGCCAGCAGTCGGACTAGCGGGGCAAACGGGGAGCTGTTTTTT CASSRTSGANGELFF
TRBJ2-1 TRBD2 - TRBV7-9 TGTGCCAGCACCTGGGGGACTAGCGGGGGTGAGGAGTTCTTC CASTWGTSGGEEFF
TRBJ1-2 TRBD1 - TRBV11-1 TGTGCCAGCAGCCCGGACAGGGCCCGCTATGGCTACACCTTC CASSPDRARYGYTF
TRBJ2-7 TRBD1 once TRBV9 TGTGCCAGCAGCGTAGCAGGGGGTGACTACGAGCAGTACTTC CASSVAGGDYEQYF
TRBJ1-1 TRBD1 - TRBV19 TGTGCCAGTAGTACATACAGGGGGCTTGGACCAGTACGGAACACTGAAGCTTTCTTT CASSTYRGLGPVRNTEAFF
TRBJ2-7 TRBD2 - TRBV4-1 TGCGCCAGCAGCCAATCGGGACTAGCGGTCGAGCAGTACTTC CASSQSGLAVEQYF
TRBJ1-5 - - TRBV28 TGTGCCAGCACCTACGGGGATAGCAATCAGCCCCAGCATTTT CASTYGDSNQPQHF
TRBJ2-1 - - TRBV25-1 TGTGCCAGCAGTGAATTCGGGGAATACAATGAGCAGTTCTTC CASSEFGEYNEQFF
TRBJ2-2 - - TRBV11-2 TGTGCCAGCAGACCCACAGGGAACGACACCGGGGAGCTGTTTTTT CASRPTGNDTGELFF
TRBJ2-7 TRBD2 - TRBV4-1 TGCGCCAGCAGCCTTACACCGGGACTAGCAGTCGTCGCGGGAGAGCAGTACTTC CASSLTPGLAVVAGEQYF
TRBJ2-7 - - TRBV19 TGTGCCAGTACCAATGCCAGGGCCGACGAGCAGTACTTC CASTNARADEQYF
TRBJ1-4 - - TRBV7-9 TGTGCCAGCAGCATGGGGATGAGGCGGGCTAATGAAAAACTGTTTTTT CASSMGMRRANEKLFF